Given below is one T cell receptor (beta chain) in context. Its target is unknown. The record originates from a study of a mutant IDH1 vaccine in newly diagnosed glioma. Overall study context: During weeks 1, 3, 5, 7, 11, 15, 19 and 23, patients received eight vaccinations. Vaccinations were initiated 4-6 weeks following radiotherapy alone, or were given together with temozolomide cycles. Most had both radiotherapy and temozolomide beforehand; others had only one.

As for time point: week 23, last vaccination. In the vaccine, a single dose held 300 ug of the mutant IDH1 20-mer peptide, along with topical imiquimod. V dropped 6 bases and J dropped 4; count of bases not matched to a gene: 7. Germline V gives CDR1 SGHTA, CDR2 FQGNSA. This CDR3 has 15 residues. Method: immunoSEQ multiplex PCR; TCRdb's copy keeps in-frame clones and lacks some. The table records roughly 50,000 clones, roughly three quarters of them present only once. The origin of this receptor is a woman in her forties with glioma. Some clones in this sample may be carry-over from other donors' samples. The genes are TRBV7-2 and TRBJ2-1; 9 bases align to TRBD2. The sample was PBMCs, taken from a glioma patient whose treatment included an IDH1 peptide vaccine. CDR3 amino acids: CASSPMRGGYNEQFF. CDR3 sequence (DNA): TGTGCCAGCAGTCCTATGCGGGGGGGTTACAATGAGCAGTTCTTC. Filled out from reference TRBV7-2 and TRBJ2-1, the complete variable domain reads GAGVSQSPSNKVTEKGKDVELRCDPISGHTALYWYRQSLGQGLEFLIYFQGNSAPDKSGLPSDRFSAERTGGSVSTLTIQRTQQEDSAVYLCASSPMRGGYNEQFFGPGTRLTVL.